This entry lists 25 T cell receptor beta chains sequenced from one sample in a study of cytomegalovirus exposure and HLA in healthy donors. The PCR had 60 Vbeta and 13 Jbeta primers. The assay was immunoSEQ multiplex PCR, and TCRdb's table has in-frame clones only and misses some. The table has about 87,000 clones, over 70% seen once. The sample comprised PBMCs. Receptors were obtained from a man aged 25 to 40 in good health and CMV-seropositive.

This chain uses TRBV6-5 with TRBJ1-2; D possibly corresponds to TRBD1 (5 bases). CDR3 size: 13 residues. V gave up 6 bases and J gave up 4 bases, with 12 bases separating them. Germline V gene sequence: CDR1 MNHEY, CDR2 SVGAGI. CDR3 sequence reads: CASRRLGLYGYTF. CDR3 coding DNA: TGTGCCAGCAGGCGCTTGGGGCTCTATGGCTACACCTTC.

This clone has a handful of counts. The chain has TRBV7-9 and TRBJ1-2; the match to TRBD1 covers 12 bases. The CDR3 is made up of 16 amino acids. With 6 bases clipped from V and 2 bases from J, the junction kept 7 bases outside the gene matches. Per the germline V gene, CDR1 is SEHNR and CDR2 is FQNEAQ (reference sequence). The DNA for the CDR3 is TGTGCCAGCAGTTCCGGGACAGGGGGCCGGAACTATGGCTACACCTTC. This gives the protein CASSSGTGGRNYGYTF.

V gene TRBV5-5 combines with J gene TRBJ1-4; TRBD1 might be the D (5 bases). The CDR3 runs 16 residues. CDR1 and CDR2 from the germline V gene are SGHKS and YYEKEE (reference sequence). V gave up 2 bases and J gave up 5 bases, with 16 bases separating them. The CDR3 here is CASSFFYPQGNEKLFF. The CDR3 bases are TGTGCCAGCAGCTTTTTTTACCCTCAGGGAAATGAAAAACTGTTTTTT.

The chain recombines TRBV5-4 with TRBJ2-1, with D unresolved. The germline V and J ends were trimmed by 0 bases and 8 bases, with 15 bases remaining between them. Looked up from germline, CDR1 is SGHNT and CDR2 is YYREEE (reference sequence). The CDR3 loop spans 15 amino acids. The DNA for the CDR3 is TGTGCCAGCAGCTTGGGCCCAGGTCACGATGATGAGCAGTTCTTC. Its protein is CASSLGPGHDDEQFF. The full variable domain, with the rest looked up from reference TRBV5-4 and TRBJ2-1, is ETGVTQSPTHLIKTRGQQVTLRCSSQSGHNTVSWYQQALGQGPQFIFQYYREEENGRGNFPPRFSGLQFPNYSSELNVNALELDDSALYLCASSLGPGHDDEQFFGPGTRLTVL.

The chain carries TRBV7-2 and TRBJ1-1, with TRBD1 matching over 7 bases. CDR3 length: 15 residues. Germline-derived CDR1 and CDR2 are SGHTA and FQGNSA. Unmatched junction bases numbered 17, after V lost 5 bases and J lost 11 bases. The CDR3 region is CASSRPTGEITAAFF. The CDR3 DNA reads TGTGCCAGCAGCCGCCCCACAGGGGAGATTACTGCGGCTTTCTTT.

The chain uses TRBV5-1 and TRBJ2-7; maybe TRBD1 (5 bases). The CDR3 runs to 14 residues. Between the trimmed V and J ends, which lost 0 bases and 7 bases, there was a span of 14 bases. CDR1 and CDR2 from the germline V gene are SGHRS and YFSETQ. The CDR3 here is CASSLGIRDEEQYF. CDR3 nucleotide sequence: TGCGCCAGCAGCTTGGGTATCAGGGATGAGGAGCAGTACTTC. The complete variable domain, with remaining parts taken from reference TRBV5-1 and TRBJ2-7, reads KAGVTQTPRYLIKTRGQQVTLSCSPISGHRSVSWYQQTPGQGLQFLFEYFSETQRNKGNFPGRFSGRQFSNSRSEMNVSTLELGDSALYLCASSLGIRDEEQYFGPGTRLTVT.

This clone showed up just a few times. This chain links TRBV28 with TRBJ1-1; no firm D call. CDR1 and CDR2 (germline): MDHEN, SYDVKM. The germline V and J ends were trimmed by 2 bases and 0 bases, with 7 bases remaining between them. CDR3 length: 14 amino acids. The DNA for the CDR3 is TGTGCCAGCAGTTTAGCGGATTTGAACACTGAAGCTTTCTTT. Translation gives CASSLADLNTEAFF.

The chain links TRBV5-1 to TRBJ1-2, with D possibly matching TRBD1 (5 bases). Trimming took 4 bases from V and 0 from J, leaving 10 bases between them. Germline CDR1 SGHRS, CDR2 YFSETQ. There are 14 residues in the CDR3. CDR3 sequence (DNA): TGCGCCAGCAGCCCGGTGGACACTAACTATGGCTACACCTTC. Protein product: CASSPVDTNYGYTF.

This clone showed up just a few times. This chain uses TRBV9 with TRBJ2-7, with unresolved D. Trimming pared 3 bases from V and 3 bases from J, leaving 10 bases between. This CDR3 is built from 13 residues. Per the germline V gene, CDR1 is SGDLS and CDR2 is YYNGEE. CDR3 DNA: TGTGCCAGCAGCGGACAAGGTTTCTACGAGCAGTACTTC. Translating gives CASSGQGFYEQYF. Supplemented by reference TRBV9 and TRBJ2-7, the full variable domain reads DSGVTQTPKHLITATGQRVTLRCSPRSGDLSVYWYQQSLDQGLQFLIQYYNGEERAKGNILERFSAQQFPDLHSELNLSSLELGDSALYFCASSGQGFYEQYFGPGTRLTVT.

CDR3 loop: CASSSTTGGYNNQPQHF. The CDR3 DNA is TGTGCCAGCAGCTCCACGACAGGGGGCTATAACAATCAGCCCCAGCATTTT. The chain combines TRBV7-9 with TRBJ1-5, with 10 bases aligning to TRBD1. Germline CDR1 and CDR2: SEHNR and FQNEAQ (reference sequence). With V trimmed by 4 bases and J by 3 bases, 9 bases remained unmatched. This CDR3 has 17 residues.

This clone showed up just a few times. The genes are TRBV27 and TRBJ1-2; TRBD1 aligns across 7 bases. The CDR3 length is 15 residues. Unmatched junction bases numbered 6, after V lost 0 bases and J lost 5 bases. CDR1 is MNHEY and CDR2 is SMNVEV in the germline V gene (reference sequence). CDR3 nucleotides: TGTGCCAGCAGTTTATCTTTACAGGGGAGTTATGGCTACACCTTC. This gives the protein CASSLSLQGSYGYTF.

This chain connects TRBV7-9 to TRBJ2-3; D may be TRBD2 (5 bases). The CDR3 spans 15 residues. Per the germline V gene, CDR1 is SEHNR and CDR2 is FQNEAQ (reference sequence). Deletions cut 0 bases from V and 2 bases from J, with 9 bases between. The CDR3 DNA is TGTGCCAGCAGCTTAGCGGGAGCGATCACAGATACGCAGTATTTT. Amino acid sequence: CASSLAGAITDTQYF.

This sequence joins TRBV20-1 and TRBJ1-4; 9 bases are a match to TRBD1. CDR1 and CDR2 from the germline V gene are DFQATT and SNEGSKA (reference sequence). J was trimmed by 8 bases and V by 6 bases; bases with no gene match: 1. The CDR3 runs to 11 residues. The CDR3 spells CSADRGEKLFF. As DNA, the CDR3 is TGCAGTGCCGACAGGGGGGAAAAACTGTTTTTT.

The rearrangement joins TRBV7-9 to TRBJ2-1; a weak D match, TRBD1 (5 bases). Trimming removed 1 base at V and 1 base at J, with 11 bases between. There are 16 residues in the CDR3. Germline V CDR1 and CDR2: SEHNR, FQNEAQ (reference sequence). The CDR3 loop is CASSLEGWRSYNEQFF. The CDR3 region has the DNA TGTGCCAGCAGCTTAGAGGGGTGGAGATCCTACAATGAGCAGTTCTTC.

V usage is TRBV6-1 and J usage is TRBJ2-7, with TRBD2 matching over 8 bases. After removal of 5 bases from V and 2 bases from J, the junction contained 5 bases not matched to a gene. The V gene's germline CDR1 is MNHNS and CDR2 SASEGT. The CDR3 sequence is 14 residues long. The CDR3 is CASSWGLGAYEQYF. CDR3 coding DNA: TGTGCCAGCAGTTGGGGACTAGGGGCCTACGAGCAGTACTTC.

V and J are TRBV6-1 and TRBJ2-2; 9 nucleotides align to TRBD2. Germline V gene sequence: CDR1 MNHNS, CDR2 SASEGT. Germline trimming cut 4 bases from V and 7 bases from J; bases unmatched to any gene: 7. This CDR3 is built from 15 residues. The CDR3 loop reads CASSGSSGALGELFF. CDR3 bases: TGTGCCAGCAGTGGATCTAGCGGGGCACTCGGGGAGCTGTTTTTT.

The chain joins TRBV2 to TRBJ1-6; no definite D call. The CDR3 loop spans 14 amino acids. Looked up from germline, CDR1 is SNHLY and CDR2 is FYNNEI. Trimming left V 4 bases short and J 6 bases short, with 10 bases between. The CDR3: CASSAEIRNSPLHF. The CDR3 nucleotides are TGTGCCAGCAGTGCGGAGATTCGTAATTCACCCCTCCACTTT.

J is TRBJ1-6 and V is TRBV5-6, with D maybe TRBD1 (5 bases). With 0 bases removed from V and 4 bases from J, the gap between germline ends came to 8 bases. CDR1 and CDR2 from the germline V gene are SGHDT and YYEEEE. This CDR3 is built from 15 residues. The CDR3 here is CASSLAAGYNSPLHF. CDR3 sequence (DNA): TGTGCCAGCAGCTTGGCGGCAGGGTATAATTCACCCCTCCACTTT.

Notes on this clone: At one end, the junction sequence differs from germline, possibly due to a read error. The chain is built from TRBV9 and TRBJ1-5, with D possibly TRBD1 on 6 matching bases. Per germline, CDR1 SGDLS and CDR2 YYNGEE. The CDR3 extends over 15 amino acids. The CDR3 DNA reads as TGTGCCAGCAGCGTAGAGGGGGACATAGATCAGCCCCAGAATTTT. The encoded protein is CASSVEGDIDQPQNF.

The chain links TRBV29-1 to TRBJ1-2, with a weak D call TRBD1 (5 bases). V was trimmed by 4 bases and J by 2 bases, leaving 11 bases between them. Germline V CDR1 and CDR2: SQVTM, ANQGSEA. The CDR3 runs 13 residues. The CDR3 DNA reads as TGCAGCGTTGGTAATCGGGGGAACTATGGCTACACCTTC. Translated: CSVGNRGNYGYTF.

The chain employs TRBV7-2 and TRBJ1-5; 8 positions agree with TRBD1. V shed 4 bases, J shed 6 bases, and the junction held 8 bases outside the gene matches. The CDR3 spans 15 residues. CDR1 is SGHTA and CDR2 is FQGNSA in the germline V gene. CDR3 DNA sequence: TGTGCCAGCAGCTCATCCCAGGGGGCAGGTCAGCCCCAGCATTTT. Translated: CASSSSQGAGQPQHF.

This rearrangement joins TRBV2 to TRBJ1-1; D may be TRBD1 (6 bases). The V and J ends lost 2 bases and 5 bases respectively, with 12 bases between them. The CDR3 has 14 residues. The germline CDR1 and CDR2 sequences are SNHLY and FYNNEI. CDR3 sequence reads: CASSEQGQLTEAFF. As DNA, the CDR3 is TGTGCCAGCAGTGAACAGGGGCAATTAACTGAAGCTTTCTTT.

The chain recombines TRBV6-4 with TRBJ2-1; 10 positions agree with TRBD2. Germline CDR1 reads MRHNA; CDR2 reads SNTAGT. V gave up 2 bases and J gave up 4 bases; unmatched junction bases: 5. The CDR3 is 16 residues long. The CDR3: CASSDTLAGIYNEQFF. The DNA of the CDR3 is TGTGCCAGCAGTGACACACTAGCGGGGATATACAATGAGCAGTTCTTC.

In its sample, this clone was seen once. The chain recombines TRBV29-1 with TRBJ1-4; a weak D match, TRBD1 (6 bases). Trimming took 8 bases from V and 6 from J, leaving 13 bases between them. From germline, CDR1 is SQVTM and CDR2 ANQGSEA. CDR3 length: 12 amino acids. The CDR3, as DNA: TGCAGCTTTCAGGGGACCTATGAAAAACTGTTTTTT. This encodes CSFQGTYEKLFF.

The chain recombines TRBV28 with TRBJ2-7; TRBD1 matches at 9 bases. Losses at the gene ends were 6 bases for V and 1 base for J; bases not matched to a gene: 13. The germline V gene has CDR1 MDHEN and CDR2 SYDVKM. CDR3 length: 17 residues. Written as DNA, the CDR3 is TGTGCCAGCAGCCCCCATGGACTAGGGACAGGGTCCTACGAGCAGTACTTC. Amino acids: CASSPHGLGTGSYEQYF. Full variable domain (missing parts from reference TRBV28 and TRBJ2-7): DVKVTQSSRYLVKRTGEKVFLECVQDMDHENMFWYRQDPGLGLRLIYFSYDVKMKEKGDIPEGYSVSREKKERFSLILESASTNQTSMYLCASSPHGLGTGSYEQYFGPGTRLTVT.